Each of the 8 T cell receptor beta chains below was sequenced from the same sample in a study of Ad26.COV2.S vaccination and SARS-CoV-2 variants. Assay used: immunoSEQ multiplex PCR; TCRdb lists only in-frame clones, some missing. Among a few hundred thousand clones listed, approximately 91% were seen once. Treatment reported: around 19 received Ad26.COV2.S at low or high dose, single or two shots; 5 received placebo; per-sample allocation not given. Following the first vaccine or placebo injection, samples were taken on day 63. Sequencing was performed on peripheral blood, taken in a trial of Ad26.COV2.S vaccine versus placebo. The receptors shown here come from a person between 18 and 65 years old who received the Ad26.COV2.S COVID-19 vaccine or a placebo.

The chain couples TRBV2 to TRBJ1-1; D uncertain. Germline values: CDR1 SNHLY, CDR2 FYNNEI. V dropped 9 bases and J dropped 2 bases, with 13 bases sitting between them. The CDR3 has 13 amino acids. The CDR3 loop reads CARRTGINTEAFF. The CDR3 region has the DNA TGTGCCAGACGGACGGGGATAAACACTGAAGCTTTCTTT.

V gene TRBV7-9 combines with J gene TRBJ1-2; D remains unclear. Between the trimmed V and J ends, which lost 5 bases and 6 bases, there was a span of 16 bases. CDR3 length: 14 amino acids. Germline CDR1 SEHNR, CDR2 FQNEAQ (reference sequence). The CDR3 nucleotides are TGTGCCAGCAGCAAAGAGGGTGGGCCAAATGGCTACACCTTC. Protein: CASSKEGGPNGYTF.

V and J are TRBV6-6 and TRBJ2-1; D unclear. CDR3 size: 14 residues. Trimming removed 0 bases from V and 3 bases from J, with 6 bases in between. Germline assignment: CDR1 MNHNY and CDR2 SVGAGI (reference sequence). CDR3 region: CASSYSNIYNEQFF. In DNA form, the CDR3 reads TGTGCCAGCAGTTACTCGAATATCTACAATGAGCAGTTCTTC.

The chain carries TRBV6-5 and TRBJ2-1, with D maybe TRBD1 (5 bases). Trimming took 5 bases from V and 1 from J, leaving 12 bases between them. CDR1 MNHEY and CDR2 SVGAGI come from the germline V gene. This CDR3 is built from 15 residues. CDR3 loop: CASSTDSGSYNEQFF. The CDR3 nucleotides are TGTGCCAGCAGTACAGACAGTGGGTCCTACAATGAGCAGTTCTTC.

This chain connects TRBV11-2 to TRBJ2-5; 7 positions agree with TRBD1. Per the germline V gene, CDR1 is SGHAT and CDR2 is FQNNGV. V was clipped by 4 bases and J by 4 bases; unmatched bases: 12. The CDR3 spans 16 residues. The CDR3 protein is CASSSLRGRGRETQYF. CDR3 DNA sequence: TGTGCCAGCAGCTCCCTCAGGGGCAGGGGGAGAGAGACCCAGTACTTC.

The V gene is TRBV15, the J gene TRBJ2-3, with 9 bases matching TRBD2. Germline-derived CDR1 and CDR2 are LNHNV and YYDKDF (reference sequence). Germline trimming cut 1 base from V and 5 bases from J; bases unmatched to any gene: 4. The CDR3 extends over 15 amino acids. The CDR3 loop is CATSRAREGGDTQYF. The DNA of the CDR3 is TGTGCCACCAGCAGAGCGCGGGAGGGGGGAGATACGCAGTATTTT.

On this clone: The same CDR3 can be traced to other DNA sequences in this sample. Here the CDR3 DNA reads TGTGCCAGCAGCTTAGGGGGCCCGACTGAAGCTTTCTTT. The encoded protein is CASSLGGPTEAFF. The chain couples TRBV7-8 to TRBJ1-1; D perhaps matches TRBD1 (5 bases). The CDR3 has 13 amino acids. Germline V CDR1 and CDR2: SGHVS, FQNEAQ. Trimming removed 1 base from V and 5 bases from J, with 8 bases in between.

As to this clone: Other nucleotide sequences in the sample specify the same CDR3. V and J are TRBV18 and TRBJ2-1; D gene unclear. Trimming pared 3 bases from V and 1 base from J, leaving 10 bases between. There are 15 residues in the CDR3. CDR1 and CDR2 from the germline V gene are KGHSH and LQKENI. The CDR3 reads CASSPTSGSYNEQFF. The CDR3 nucleotides are TGTGCCAGCTCACCCACGAGTGGTTCCTACAATGAGCAGTTCTTC.